One and the same sample provided the 24 T cell receptor beta chains below, sequenced in a study of post-analysis software for immune sequencing data. Study results and caveats: Controls showed lower frequencies than patients for five TRBV segments, and TRBV5-6, TRBV5-1 and TRBV20-1 were among these.

These receptors' targets are unknown. Sequencing libraries made from TCR beta cDNA carried unique molecular identifiers. TCRdb re-derived calls from the PCR reads in MiXCR, one entry per CDR3 protein. The top ten hold approximately 4.2% of the sample, which has under 900,000 distinct CDR3 sequences, approximately 50% seen once. Sequencing used blood. All receptors derive from a girl aged 10 to 17 with multiple sclerosis.

This clonotype occurred a few times. CDR3 sequence reads: CSAQGETQYF. The CDR3 DNA follows: TGCAGTGCTCAGGGGGAGACCCAGTACTTC. This chain connects TRBV20-1 to TRBJ2-5; tentatively, D is TRBD1 (6 bases). The CDR3 runs 10 residues. Germline V CDR1 and CDR2: DFQATT, SNEGSKA (reference sequence). V gave up 5 bases and J gave up 5 bases, with 6 bases separating them.

This chain joins TRBV4-2 and TRBJ2-1; TRBD2 aligns across 9 bases. CDR1 and CDR2 from the germline V gene are LGHNA and YNFKEQ. The CDR3 loop spans 16 amino acids. The trim removed 2 bases at V and 8 bases at J, leaving 10 bases unmatched. This CDR3 is CASSQPGALAGDEQFF. The CDR3 DNA reads as TGTGCCAGCAGCCAACCCGGGGCCTTAGCGGGGGATGAGCAGTTCTTC.

The V and J genes are TRBV12-3 or TRBV12-4 and TRBJ2-5; no clear D gene. This CDR3 has 13 residues. V was clipped by 0 bases and J by 7 bases, with 9 bases between them. The CDR3 sequence is CASSLASPGTQYF. CDR3 nucleotide sequence: TGTGCCAGCAGTTTAGCTTCCCCTGGGACCCAGTACTTC.

This clonotype was observed many times. The chain carries TRBV7-3 and TRBJ1-6, with D maybe TRBD1 (5 bases). The CDR3 runs 14 residues. V dropped 3 bases and J dropped 7 bases, with 10 bases sitting between them. From germline, CDR1 is SGHTA and CDR2 FQGTGA. As DNA, the CDR3 is TGTGCCAGCAGCTTCCAGGGCGGAAATTCACCCCTCCACTTT. Its protein is CASSFQGGNSPLHF.

The chain is built from TRBV28 and TRBJ2-7; D might be TRBD1 or TRBD2, each matching 5 bases. The CDR3 loop spans 16 amino acids. The V end was cut by 1 base, the J end by 1 base, with 14 bases between. Germline V gene data show CDR1 as MDHEN and CDR2 as SYDVKM. In nucleotides, the CDR3 is TGTGCCAGCAGTTTATTAGTGGGACCACGATCCTACGAGCAGTACTTC. Translation gives CASSLLVGPRSYEQYF.

V is TRBV20-1 and J is TRBJ2-4; possible D gene TRBD1, 6 bases. Germline-derived CDR1 and CDR2 are DFQATT and SNEGSKA (reference sequence). The CDR3 covers 15 residues. The ends were cut back, 0 bases at V and 6 bases at J, with 15 bases in the middle. The CDR3 sequence is CSARDPTGHGNIQYF. The CDR3 coding sequence is TGCAGTGCTAGAGATCCCACAGGGCACGGAAACATTCAGTACTTC.

This clonotype was seen more than once but under ten times. The rearrangement links TRBV11-2 to TRBJ2-7; maybe TRBD1 (6 bases). V lost 0 bases to trimming and J lost 5 bases, with 14 bases between them. Germline CDR1 reads SGHAT; CDR2 reads FQNNGV. The CDR3 sequence is 15 residues long. The CDR3 nucleotides read TGTGCCAGCAGCTTAGACTCCGGGACATACCACGAGCAGTACTTC. This encodes CASSLDSGTYHEQYF.

The chain combines TRBV6-5 with TRBJ2-3; 8 nucleotides match TRBD1. V was clipped by 5 bases and J by 0 bases; unmatched bases: 4. Germline V gene lookup returns CDR1 MNHEY and CDR2 SVGAGI. There are 15 residues in the CDR3. This CDR3 reads CASSTRQGSTDTQYF. In DNA form, the CDR3 reads TGTGCCAGCAGTACCCGACAGGGGAGCACAGATACGCAGTATTTT.

The chain employs TRBV20-1 and TRBJ2-7, with no clear D. V lost 3 bases and J 4 bases, leaving 16 bases between the germline ends. The CDR3 consists of 14 residues. Germline CDR1 is DFQATT and CDR2 is SNEGSKA (reference sequence). The CDR3 sequence is CSARRISFAYEQYF. CDR3 bases: TGCAGTGCTAGGCGGATTAGCTTCGCATACGAGCAGTACTTC.

The rearrangement joins TRBV29-1 to TRBJ2-7; weak D call: TRBD2 (5 bases). The CDR3 contains 12 residues. Germline values: CDR1 SQVTM, CDR2 ANQGSEA. CDR3 in DNA: TGCTCAGTTCAAGGGAGCTCCTACGAGCAGTACTTC. This translates into CSVQGSSYEQYF.

V gene TRBV11-2 combines with J gene TRBJ2-3, with 11 positions matching TRBD2. J gave up 4 bases and V 2 bases, and 8 bases lay outside the gene matches. The CDR3 loop spans 17 amino acids. Germline assignment: CDR1 SGHAT and CDR2 FQNNGV. DNA of the CDR3: TGTGCCAGCAGCTTACTCTCTAGCGGGGGGAGATCAGATACGCAGTATTTT. This gives the protein CASSLLSSGGRSDTQYF.

The gene calls are TRBV24-1 and TRBJ1-2; D is perhaps TRBD1 (5 bases). The CDR3 is made up of 16 amino acids. CDR1 and CDR2 from the germline V gene are KGHDR and SFDVKD. Trimming stripped 3 bases from V and 3 bases from J, with 16 bases between. The CDR3 loop reads CATSDPRGGEDYGYTF. The CDR3 DNA reads TGTGCCACCAGTGATCCCCGGGGAGGGGAGGACTATGGCTACACCTTC.

The chain has TRBV10-3 and TRBJ2-5, with D perhaps TRBD1 or TRBD2 (5 bases each). The CDR3 runs 15 residues. Germline V gives CDR1 ENHRY, CDR2 SYGVKD. Trimming pared 4 bases from V and 11 bases from J, leaving 23 bases between. In DNA, the CDR3 is TGTGCCATCAGTGGGCCGGGGACGGCTCCTACGGGGCAGTACTTC. This sequence encodes CAISGPGTAPTGQYF.

V usage is TRBV4-1 and J usage is TRBJ1-3; TRBD1 agrees at 10 bases. The CDR3 has 17 amino acids. Per the germline V gene, CDR1 is MGHRA and CDR2 is YSYEKL. V lost 3 bases to trimming and J lost 4 bases; unmatched junction nucleotides: 9. CDR3 sequence reads: CASSQKGDRGSGNTIYF. For the CDR3, the DNA is TGCGCCAGCAGCCAGAAAGGGGACAGGGGTTCCGGAAACACCATATATTTT.

The chain is built from TRBV6-5 and TRBJ2-1, with D tentatively TRBD1 or TRBD2 (5 bases each). With 5 bases removed from V and 11 bases from J, the gap between germline ends came to 19 bases. The CDR3 is made up of 14 amino acids. Germline-derived CDR1 and CDR2 are MNHEY and SVGAGI. CDR3 coding DNA: TGTGCCAGCAGTAAACAGAACCTAGAGGGACAGCAGTTCTTC. Translated: CASSKQNLEGQQFF.

The rearrangement links TRBV12-3 or TRBV12-4 to TRBJ1-2; TRBD1 agrees at 8 bases. CDR3 size: 16 residues. Trimming cost V 6 bases and J 5 bases; bases outside gene matches: 14. CDR3 region: CASSSNPGQGGYGYTF. CDR3 nucleotide sequence: TGTGCCAGCAGCTCGAATCCAGGACAGGGAGGGTATGGCTACACCTTC.

The CDR3 DNA reads as TGTGCCAGCAGCCCCCTCGTCAGGGGGCCCCTTAACTATGGCTACACCTTC. Residues: CASSPLVRGPLNYGYTF. The V and J genes are TRBV7-9 and TRBJ1-2; 8 nucleotides line up with TRBD1. V dropped 5 bases and J dropped 1; count of bases not matched to a gene: 12. The CDR3 length is 17 residues. CDR1 and CDR2 (germline): SEHNR, FQNEAQ (reference sequence).

The V call is TRBV28, the J call TRBJ2-6; 8 positions match TRBD1. CDR3 length: 14 amino acids. Germline lookup yields CDR1 MDHEN and CDR2 SYDVKM. Trimming at V came to 8 bases and at J to 6 bases, leaving 6 bases not matched to a gene. The CDR3 region is CASRTGFEANVLTF. The CDR3 nucleotides read TGTGCCAGCCGGACAGGGTTCGAGGCCAACGTCCTGACTTTC.

V and J are TRBV20-1 and TRBJ2-5; perhaps TRBD1 as D (7 bases). Germline loops: CDR1 DFQATT, CDR2 SNEGSKA (reference sequence). The CDR3 totals 13 residues. Deletions cut 6 bases from V and 4 bases from J, with 15 bases between. The CDR3 nucleotides are TGCAGTGCCCCCCGGAGGGGGCGAGAGACCCAGTACTTC. Translated: CSAPRRGRETQYF.

This sequence joins TRBV7-9 and TRBJ2-7; D not certain. The CDR3 has 14 amino acids. Germline V CDR1 and CDR2: SEHNR, FQNEAQ (reference sequence). V lost 5 bases and J lost 6, with 17 bases in between. The CDR3 reads CASSPSQSVREQYF. CDR3 nucleotide sequence: TGTGCCAGCAGCCCATCCCAATCGGTTCGCGAGCAGTACTTC.

The CDR3 sequence: CASSHPTSGGSNEQFF. CDR3 DNA: TGTGCCAGCAGCCACCCGACTAGCGGGGGATCCAATGAGCAGTTCTTC. The chain employs TRBV11-2 and TRBJ2-1; 12 bases agree with TRBD2. J gave up 6 bases and V 5 bases, and 8 bases lay outside the gene matches. The CDR3 spans 16 residues. From germline, CDR1 is SGHAT and CDR2 FQNNGV.

This sequence joins TRBV12-3 or TRBV12-4 and TRBJ1-2; TRBD1 aligns across 8 bases. This CDR3 contains 14 residues. The V segment lost 6 bases and the J segment 6 bases; nucleotides outside the gene matches: 9. Written as DNA, the CDR3 is TGTGCCAGCAGCCGTTCAGGGGGCGGGAATGGCTACACCTTC. The encoded protein is CASSRSGGGNGYTF.

The V and J genes are TRBV20-1 and TRBJ2-1, with 12 nucleotides matching TRBD2. Germline CDR1 reads DFQATT; CDR2 reads SNEGSKA (reference sequence). J gave up 3 bases and V 3 bases, and 15 bases lay outside the gene matches. CDR3 length: 19 amino acids. For the CDR3, the DNA is TGCAGTGCTAGTCCGGCGGAACTAGCGGGAGGACCCCTCTACAATGAGCAGTTCTTC. As protein: CSASPAELAGGPLYNEQFF.

This chain connects TRBV11-2 to TRBJ2-5; D unclear. Germline V gene sequence: CDR1 SGHAT, CDR2 FQNNGV. V was pared by 4 bases and J by 9 bases, with 12 bases between. The CDR3 length is 12 residues. This chain's CDR3 is CASSSQLGSQYF. In nucleotides, the CDR3 is TGTGCCAGCAGCTCCCAATTAGGGTCCCAGTACTTC.